The entry below describes one TCR beta chain. Method: immunoSEQ multiplex PCR; TCRdb's copy keeps in-frame clones and lacks some. Of roughly 240,000 clones in the sample, 85% to 90% were seen once. The data stem from a study of blood T cell repertoires in COVID-19. Study in general: Acute and convalescent COVID-19 specimens originated in the United States, Italy and Spain. The cDNA or gDNA used as material had been derived from T cells, B-cell-depleted T cells, or PBMCs.

Germline CDR1 reads SGHRS; CDR2 reads YFSETQ. V was pared by 4 bases and J by 9 bases, with 14 bases between. The CDR3 is 14 residues long. Exposed participants encountered a COVID-19 case during the 2 weeks preceding study entry. The source is a man aged 50 or older who had been exposed to COVID-19. V usage is TRBV5-1 and J usage is TRBJ1-6; a weak D match, TRBD1 (5 bases). The sample taken for sequencing was PBMCs or T cells enriched from blood (not recorded which). The CDR3 spells CASSPGDALSPLHF. The CDR3 DNA follows: TGCGCCAGCAGCCCGGGGGACGCCCTTTCACCCCTCCACTTT. Full variable domain (rest looked up from reference TRBV5-1 and TRBJ1-6): KAGVTQTPRYLIKTRGQQVTLSCSPISGHRSVSWYQQTPGQGLQFLFEYFSETQRNKGNFPGRFSGRQFSNSRSEMNVSTLELGDSALYLCASSPGDALSPLHFGNGTRLTVT.